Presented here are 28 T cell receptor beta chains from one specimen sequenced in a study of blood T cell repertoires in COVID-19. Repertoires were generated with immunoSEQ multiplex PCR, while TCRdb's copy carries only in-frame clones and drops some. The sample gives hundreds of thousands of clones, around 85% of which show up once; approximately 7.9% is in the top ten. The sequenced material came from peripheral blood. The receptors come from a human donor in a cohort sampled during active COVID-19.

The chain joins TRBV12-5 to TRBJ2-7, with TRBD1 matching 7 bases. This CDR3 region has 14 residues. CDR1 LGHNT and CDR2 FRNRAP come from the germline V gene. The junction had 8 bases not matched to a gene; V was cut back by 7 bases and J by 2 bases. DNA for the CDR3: TGTGCTAGTGTCGACGAGGGGGCTGCCTACGAGCAGTACTTC. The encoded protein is CASVDEGAAYEQYF.

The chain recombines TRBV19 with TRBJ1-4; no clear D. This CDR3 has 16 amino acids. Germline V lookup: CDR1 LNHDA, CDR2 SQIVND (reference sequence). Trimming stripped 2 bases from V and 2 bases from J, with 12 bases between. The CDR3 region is CASSIPGGRTNEKLFF. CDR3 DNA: TGTGCCAGTAGTATACCTGGAGGACGCACTAATGAAAAACTGTTTTTT.

CDR3 nucleotides: TGCAGCGCCCGTAGCGGGGACCGTCAGCCCCAGCATTTT. Residues: CSARSGDRQPQHF. J is TRBJ1-5 and V is TRBV29-1, with D tentatively TRBD1 (5 bases). The CDR3 consists of 13 residues. Trimming took 7 bases from V and 6 from J, leaving 16 bases between them. The germline V gene encodes CDR1 SQVTM and CDR2 ANQGSEA. The whole variable domain, remainder taken from reference TRBV29-1 and TRBJ1-5, is SAVISQKPSRDICQRGTSLTIQCQVDSQVTMMFWYRQQPGQSLTLIATANQGSEATYESGFVIDKFPISRPNLTFSTLTVSNMSPEDSSIYLCSARSGDRQPQHFGDGTRLSIL.

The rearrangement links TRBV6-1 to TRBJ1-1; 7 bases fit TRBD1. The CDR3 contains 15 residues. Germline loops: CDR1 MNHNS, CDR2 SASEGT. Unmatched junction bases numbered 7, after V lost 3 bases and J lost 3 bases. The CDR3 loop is CASSDETGLDTEAFF. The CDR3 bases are TGTGCCAGCAGTGATGAGACAGGGTTGGACACTGAAGCTTTCTTT.

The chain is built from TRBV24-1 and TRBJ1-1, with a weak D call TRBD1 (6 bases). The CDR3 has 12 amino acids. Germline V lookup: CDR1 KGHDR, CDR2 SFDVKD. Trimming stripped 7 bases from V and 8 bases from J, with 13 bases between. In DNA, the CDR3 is TGTGCCACCAGAGACACCGGGACAGAAGCTTTCTTT. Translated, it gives CATRDTGTEAFF.

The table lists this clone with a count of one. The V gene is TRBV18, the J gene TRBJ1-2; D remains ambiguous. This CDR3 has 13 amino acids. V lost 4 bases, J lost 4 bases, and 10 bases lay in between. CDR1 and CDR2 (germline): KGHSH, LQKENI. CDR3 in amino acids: CASSLKQSYGYTF. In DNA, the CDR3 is TGTGCCAGCTCACTGAAACAGAGCTATGGCTACACCTTC.

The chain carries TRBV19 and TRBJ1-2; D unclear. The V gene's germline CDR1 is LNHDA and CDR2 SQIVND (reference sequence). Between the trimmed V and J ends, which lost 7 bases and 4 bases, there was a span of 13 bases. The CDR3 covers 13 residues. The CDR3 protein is CASIDTAGYGYTF. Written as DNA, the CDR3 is TGTGCCAGTATAGATACCGCGGGCTATGGCTACACCTTC.

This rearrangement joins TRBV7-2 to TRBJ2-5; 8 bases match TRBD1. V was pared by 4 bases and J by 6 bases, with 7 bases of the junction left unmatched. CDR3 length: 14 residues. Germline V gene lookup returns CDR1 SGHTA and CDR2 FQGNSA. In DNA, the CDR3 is TGTGCCAGCAGCTACCAGGGGGCAGGGAAGACCCAGTACTTC. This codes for CASSYQGAGKTQYF.

DNA for the CDR3: TGTGCCGCAGGGAGCGGGGCAGATACGCAGTATTTT. Protein product: CAAGSGADTQYF. The V call is TRBV6-5, the J call TRBJ2-3; 7 bases match TRBD2. Germline CDR1 and CDR2: MNHEY and SVGAGI. The CDR3 covers 12 residues. The V gene end was trimmed by 11 bases and the J gene end by 4 bases; junction bases not matched to a gene: 6.

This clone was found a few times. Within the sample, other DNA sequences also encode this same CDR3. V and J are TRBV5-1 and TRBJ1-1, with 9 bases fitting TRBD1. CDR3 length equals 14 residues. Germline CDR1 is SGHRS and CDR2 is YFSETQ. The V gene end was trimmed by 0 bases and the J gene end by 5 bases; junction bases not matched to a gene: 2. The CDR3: CASSLGQGVTEAFF. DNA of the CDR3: TGCGCCAGCAGCTTGGGACAGGGGGTTACTGAAGCTTTCTTT.

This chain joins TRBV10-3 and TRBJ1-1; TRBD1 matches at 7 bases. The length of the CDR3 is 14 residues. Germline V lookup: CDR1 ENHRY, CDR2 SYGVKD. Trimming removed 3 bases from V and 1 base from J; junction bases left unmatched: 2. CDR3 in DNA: TGTGCCATCAGTGACCGGGACAGGAACACTGAAGCTTTCTTT. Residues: CAISDRDRNTEAFF.

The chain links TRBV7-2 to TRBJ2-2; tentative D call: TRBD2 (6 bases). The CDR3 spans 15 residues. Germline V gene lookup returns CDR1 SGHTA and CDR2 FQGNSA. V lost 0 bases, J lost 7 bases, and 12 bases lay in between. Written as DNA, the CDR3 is TGTGCCAGCAGCTTAGCGCGACGGGGGTACGGGGAGCTGTTTTTT. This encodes CASSLARRGYGELFF.

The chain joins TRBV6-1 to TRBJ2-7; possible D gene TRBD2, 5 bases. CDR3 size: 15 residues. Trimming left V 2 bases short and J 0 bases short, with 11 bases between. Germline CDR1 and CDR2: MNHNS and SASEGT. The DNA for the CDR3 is TGTGCCAGCAGTGAATATGTAGGGAGCTCCTACGAGCAGTACTTC. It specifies CASSEYVGSSYEQYF.

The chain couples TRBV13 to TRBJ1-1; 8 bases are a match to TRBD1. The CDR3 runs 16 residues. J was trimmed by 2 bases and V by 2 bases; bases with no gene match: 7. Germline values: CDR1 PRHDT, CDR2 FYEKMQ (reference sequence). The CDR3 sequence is CASSLSTGGLNTEAFF. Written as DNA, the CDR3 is TGTGCCAGCAGCTTATCTACAGGGGGGCTTAACACTGAAGCTTTCTTT.

In DNA, the CDR3 is TGTGCCAGCAGCTTTGACAGGGAGAACACCATATATTTT. Its protein is CASSFDRENTIYF. This chain links TRBV11-3 with TRBJ1-3; 7 bases agree with TRBD1. The CDR3 has 13 amino acids. Germline CDR1 SGHNT, CDR2 YENEEA. After removal of 3 bases from V and 7 bases from J, the junction contained 3 bases not matched to a gene.

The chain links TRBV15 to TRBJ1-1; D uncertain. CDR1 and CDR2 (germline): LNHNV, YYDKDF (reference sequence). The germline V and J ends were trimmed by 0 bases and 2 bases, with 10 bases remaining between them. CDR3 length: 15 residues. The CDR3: CATSRDHGDNTEAFF. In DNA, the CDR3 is TGTGCCACCAGCAGAGATCACGGGGATAACACTGAAGCTTTCTTT. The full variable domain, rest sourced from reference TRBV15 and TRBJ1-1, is DAMVIQNPRYQVTQFGKPVTLSCSQTLNHNVMYWYQQKSSQAPKLLFHYYDKDFNNEADTPDNFQSRRPNTSFCFLDIRSPGLGDTAMYLCATSRDHGDNTEAFFGQGTRLTVV.

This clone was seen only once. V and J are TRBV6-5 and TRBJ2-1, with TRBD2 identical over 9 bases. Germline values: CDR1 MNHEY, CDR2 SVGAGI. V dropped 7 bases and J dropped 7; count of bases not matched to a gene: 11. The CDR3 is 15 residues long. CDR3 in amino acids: CASNRGAGGGNEQFF. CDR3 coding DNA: TGTGCCAGCAATCGAGGAGCGGGGGGCGGTAATGAGCAGTTCTTC.

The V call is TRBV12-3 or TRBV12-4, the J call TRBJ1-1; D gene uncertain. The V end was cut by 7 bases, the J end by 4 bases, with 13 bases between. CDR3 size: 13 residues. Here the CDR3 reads CASTRTRGTEAFF. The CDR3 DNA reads TGTGCCAGCACTAGAACTCGGGGCACTGAAGCTTTCTTT.

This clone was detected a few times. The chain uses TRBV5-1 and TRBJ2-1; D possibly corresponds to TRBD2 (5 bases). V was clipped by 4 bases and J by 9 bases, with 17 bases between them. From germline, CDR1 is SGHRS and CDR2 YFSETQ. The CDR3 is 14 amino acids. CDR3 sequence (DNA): TGCGCCAGCAGCCCTCGAACGGGGAATACTGAGCAGTTCTTC. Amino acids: CASSPRTGNTEQFF.

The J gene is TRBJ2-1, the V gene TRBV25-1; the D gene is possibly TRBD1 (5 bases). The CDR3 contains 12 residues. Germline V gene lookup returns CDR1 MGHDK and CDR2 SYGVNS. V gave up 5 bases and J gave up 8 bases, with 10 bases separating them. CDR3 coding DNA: TGTGCCAGCAGTCCCTTAGGGGATGAGCAGTTCTTC. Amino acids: CASSPLGDEQFF.

CDR3 region: CATSRVPRNGQPQHF. The CDR3 region has the DNA TGTGCCACCAGCAGAGTACCGAGGAACGGTCAGCCCCAGCATTTT. This chain links TRBV15 with TRBJ1-5; D is unresolved. Germline-derived CDR1 and CDR2 are LNHNV and YYDKDF (reference sequence). CDR3 length: 15 residues. Trimming removed 1 base at V and 6 bases at J, with 13 bases between. The whole variable domain, filled in from reference TRBV15 and TRBJ1-5, reads DAMVIQNPRYQVTQFGKPVTLSCSQTLNHNVMYWYQQKSSQAPKLLFHYYDKDFNNEADTPDNFQSRRPNTSFCFLDIRSPGLGDTAMYLCATSRVPRNGQPQHFGDGTRLSIL.

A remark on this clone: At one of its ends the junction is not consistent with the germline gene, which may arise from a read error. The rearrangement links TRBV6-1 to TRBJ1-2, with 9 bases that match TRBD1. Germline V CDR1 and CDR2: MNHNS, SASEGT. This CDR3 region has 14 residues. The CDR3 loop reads CASTETGGAYGYTF. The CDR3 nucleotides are TGTGCCAGCACTGAAACAGGGGGCGCCTATGGCTACACCTTC.

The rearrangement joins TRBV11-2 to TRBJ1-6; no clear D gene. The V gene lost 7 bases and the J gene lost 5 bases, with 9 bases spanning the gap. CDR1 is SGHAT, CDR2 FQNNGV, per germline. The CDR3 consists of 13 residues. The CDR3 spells CASTGPDNSPLHF. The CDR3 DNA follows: TGTGCCAGCACAGGCCCTGATAATTCACCCCTCCACTTT.

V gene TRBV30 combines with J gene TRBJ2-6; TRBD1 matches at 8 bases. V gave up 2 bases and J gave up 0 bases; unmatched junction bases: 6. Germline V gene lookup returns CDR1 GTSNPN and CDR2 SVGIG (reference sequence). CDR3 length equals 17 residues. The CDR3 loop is CAWSLTGAPSGANVLTF. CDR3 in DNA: TGTGCCTGGAGTTTGACAGGGGCCCCCTCTGGGGCCAACGTCCTGACTTTC.

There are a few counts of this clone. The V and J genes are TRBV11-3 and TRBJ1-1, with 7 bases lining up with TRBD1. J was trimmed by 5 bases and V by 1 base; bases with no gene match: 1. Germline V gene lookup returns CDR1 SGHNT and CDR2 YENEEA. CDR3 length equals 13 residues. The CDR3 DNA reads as TGTGCCAGCAGCTTAGTCAGGGGGACTGAAGCTTTCTTT. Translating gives CASSLVRGTEAFF.

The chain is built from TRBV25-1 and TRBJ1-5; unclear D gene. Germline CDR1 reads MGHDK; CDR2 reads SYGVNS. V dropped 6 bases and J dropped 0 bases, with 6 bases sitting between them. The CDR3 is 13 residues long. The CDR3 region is CASSLYSNQPQHF. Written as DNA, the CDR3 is TGTGCCAGCAGCCTTTATAGCAATCAGCCCCAGCATTTT.

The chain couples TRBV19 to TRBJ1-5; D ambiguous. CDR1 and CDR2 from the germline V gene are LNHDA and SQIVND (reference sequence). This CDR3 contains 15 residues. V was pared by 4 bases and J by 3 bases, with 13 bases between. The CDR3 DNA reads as TGTGCCAGTAGTAACTCCCCGAGCTTCAATCAGCCCCAGCATTTT. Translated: CASSNSPSFNQPQHF.

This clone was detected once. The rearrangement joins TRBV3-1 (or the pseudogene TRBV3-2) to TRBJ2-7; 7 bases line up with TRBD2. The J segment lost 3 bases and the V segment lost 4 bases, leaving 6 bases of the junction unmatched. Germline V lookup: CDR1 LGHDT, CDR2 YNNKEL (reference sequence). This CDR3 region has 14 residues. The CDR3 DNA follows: TGTGCCAGCAGCCCGGGGGGTAGCCACTACGAGCAGTACTTC. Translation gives CASSPGGSHYEQYF.